A selection of T cell receptor beta chains follows, all from one sample in a study of cytomegalovirus exposure and HLA in healthy donors. TCRdb's table, derived via immunoSEQ multiplex PCR, lists solely in-frame clones and lacks some. The data show roughly 92,000 clones, 80% seen once. Sequencing was done on a sample of PBMCs. The receptors derive from a man aged 50 or older in good health and CMV-seropositive. The conserved cysteine and the conserved F or W are not part of the CDR3 here. Fields, in order: J gene, V gene, CDR3 length, CDR3 protein.

>TRBJ2-5|TRBV18|14
ASSPVGAGTGETQY
>TRBJ2-7|TRBV7-2|14
ASSSSGTSGNYEQY
>TRBJ2-1|TRBV6-5|11
ASSLSGMGEQF
>TRBJ2-5|TRBV7-9|13
ASSLTGQGGETQY
>TRBJ2-7|TRBV2|12
ASRALAGVGEQC
>TRBJ2-2|TRBV7-2|11
ASSLEQDGELF
>TRBJ1-2|TRBV7-9|13
ASSLAVQGAYGYT
>TRBJ2-3|TRBV2|12
ASSEGLSTDTQY
>TRBJ2-2|TRBV7-2|16
ASSLGLADVMRTGELF
>TRBJ1-6|TRBV5-1|16
ASSLMGGRGSYNSPLH
>TRBJ2-3|TRBV20-1|9
SANGGDTQY
>TRBJ1-1|TRBV10-3|12
AISPGFNDAEAF
>TRBJ2-7|TRBV7-9|11
ASSLDRDNEQY
>TRBJ1-5|TRBV18|13
ASSSGQGSIKPQH
>TRBJ2-7|TRBV27|11
ASSLGTVNEQY
>TRBJ2-2|TRBV2|13
ASSVRGGWTGELF
>TRBJ2-5|TRBV5-1|13
ASSLGGRVQETQY
>TRBJ2-5|TRBV5-1|12
ASSLAGGIETQY
>TRBJ2-1|TRBV6-4|12
ASSFGLAGDEQF
>TRBJ1-1|TRBV2|12
ASSTSPPRVVAF
>TRBJ1-5|TRBV12-5|15
ASGSGTGLYSNQPQH
>TRBJ2-6|TRBV6-6|13
ASRRGQTGANGLT
>TRBJ1-2|TRBV30|13
AWSVATGTDYGYT
>TRBJ1-2|TRBV19|13
ASSIGGSRYGGYT
>TRBJ1-6|TRBV30|15
AHERQGGSSYNSPLH
>TRBJ2-7|TRBV6-4|11
ASSDPGQVEQY